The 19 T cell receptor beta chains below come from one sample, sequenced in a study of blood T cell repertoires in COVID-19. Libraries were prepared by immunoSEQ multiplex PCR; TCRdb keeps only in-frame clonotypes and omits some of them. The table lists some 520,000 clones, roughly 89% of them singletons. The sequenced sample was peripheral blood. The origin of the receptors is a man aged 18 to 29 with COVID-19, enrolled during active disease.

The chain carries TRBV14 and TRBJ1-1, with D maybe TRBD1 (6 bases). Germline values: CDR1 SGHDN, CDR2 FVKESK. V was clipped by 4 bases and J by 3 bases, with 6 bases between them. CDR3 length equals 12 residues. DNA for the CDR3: TGTGCCAGCAGCCGACAGGACACTGAAGCTTTCTTT. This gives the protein CASSRQDTEAFF.

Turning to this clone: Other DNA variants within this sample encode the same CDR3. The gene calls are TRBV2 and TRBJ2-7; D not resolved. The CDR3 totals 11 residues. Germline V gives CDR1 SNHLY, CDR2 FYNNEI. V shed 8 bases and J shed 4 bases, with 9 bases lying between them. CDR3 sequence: CASSVNYEQYF. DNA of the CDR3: TGTGCCAGCTCGGTTAATTACGAGCAGTACTTC.

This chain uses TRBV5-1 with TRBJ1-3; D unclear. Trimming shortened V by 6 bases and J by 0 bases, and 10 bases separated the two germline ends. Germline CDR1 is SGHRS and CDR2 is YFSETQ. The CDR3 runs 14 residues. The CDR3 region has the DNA TGCGCCAGCAATGCGGGAAACTCTGGAAACACCATATATTTT. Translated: CASNAGNSGNTIYF. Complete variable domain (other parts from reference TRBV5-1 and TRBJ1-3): KAGVTQTPRYLIKTRGQQVTLSCSPISGHRSVSWYQQTPGQGLQFLFEYFSETQRNKGNFPGRFSGRQFSNSRSEMNVSTLELGDSALYLCASNAGNSGNTIYFGEGSWLTVV.

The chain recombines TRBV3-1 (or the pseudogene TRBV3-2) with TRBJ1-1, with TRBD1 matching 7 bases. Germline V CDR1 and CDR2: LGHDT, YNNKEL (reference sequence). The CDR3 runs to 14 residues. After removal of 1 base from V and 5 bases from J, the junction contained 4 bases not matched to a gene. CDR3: CASSQGQGLTEAFF. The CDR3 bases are TGTGCCAGCAGCCAAGGACAGGGATTGACTGAAGCTTTCTTT.

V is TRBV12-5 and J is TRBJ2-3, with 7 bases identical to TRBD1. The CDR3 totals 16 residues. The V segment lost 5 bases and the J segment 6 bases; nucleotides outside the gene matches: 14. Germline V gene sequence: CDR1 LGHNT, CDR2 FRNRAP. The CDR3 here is CASGPHHRGRRDTQYF. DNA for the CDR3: TGTGCTAGTGGTCCTCACCACAGGGGTAGGCGCGATACGCAGTATTTT.

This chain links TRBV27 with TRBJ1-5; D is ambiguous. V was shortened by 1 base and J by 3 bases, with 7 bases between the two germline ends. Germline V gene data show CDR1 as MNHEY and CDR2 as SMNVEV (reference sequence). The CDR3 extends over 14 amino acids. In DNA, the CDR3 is TGTGCCAGCAGTTTATTGGGCACCAATCAGCCCCAGCATTTT. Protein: CASSLLGTNQPQHF.

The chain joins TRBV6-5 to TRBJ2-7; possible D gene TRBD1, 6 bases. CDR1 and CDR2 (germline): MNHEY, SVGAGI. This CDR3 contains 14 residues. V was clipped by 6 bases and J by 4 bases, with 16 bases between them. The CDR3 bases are TGTGCCAGCAGCTCTGTACAGGGTCGGTACGAGCAGTACTTC. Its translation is CASSSVQGRYEQYF.

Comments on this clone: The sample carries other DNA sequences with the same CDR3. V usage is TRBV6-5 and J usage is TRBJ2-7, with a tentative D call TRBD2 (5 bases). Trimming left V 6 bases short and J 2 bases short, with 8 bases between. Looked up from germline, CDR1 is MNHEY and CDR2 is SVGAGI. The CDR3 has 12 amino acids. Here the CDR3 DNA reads TGTGCCAGCAGCCCCGGGACCTACGAGCAGTACTTC. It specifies CASSPGTYEQYF.

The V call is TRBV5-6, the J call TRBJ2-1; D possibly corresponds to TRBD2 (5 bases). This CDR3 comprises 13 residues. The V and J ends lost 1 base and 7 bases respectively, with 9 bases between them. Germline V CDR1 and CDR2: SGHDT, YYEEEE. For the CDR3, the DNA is TGTGCCAGCAGCTTGAATAGCGCGAATGAGCAGTTCTTC. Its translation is CASSLNSANEQFF. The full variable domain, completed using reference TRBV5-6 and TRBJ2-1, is DAGVTQSPTHLIKTRGQQVTLRCSPKSGHDTVSWYQQALGQGPQFIFQYYEEEERQRGNFPDRFSGHQFPNYSSELNVNALLLGDSALYLCASSLNSANEQFFGPGTRLTVL.

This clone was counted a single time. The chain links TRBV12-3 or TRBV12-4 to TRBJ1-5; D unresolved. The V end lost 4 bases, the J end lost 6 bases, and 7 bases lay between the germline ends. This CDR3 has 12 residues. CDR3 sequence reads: CASSSRGQPQHF. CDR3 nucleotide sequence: TGTGCCAGCAGTTCCCGGGGTCAGCCCCAGCATTTT.

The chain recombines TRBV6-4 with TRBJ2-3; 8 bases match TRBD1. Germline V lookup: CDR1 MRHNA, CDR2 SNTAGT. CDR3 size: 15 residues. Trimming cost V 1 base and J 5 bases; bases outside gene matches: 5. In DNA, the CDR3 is TGTGCCAGCAGTGACTTGACAGGGGAAAAAGATACGCAGTATTTT. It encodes CASSDLTGEKDTQYF.

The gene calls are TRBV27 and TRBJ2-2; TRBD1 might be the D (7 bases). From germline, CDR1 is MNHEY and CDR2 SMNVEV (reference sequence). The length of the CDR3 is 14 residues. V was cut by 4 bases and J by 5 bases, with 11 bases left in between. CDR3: CASSWAGGTGELFF. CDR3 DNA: TGTGCCAGCAGTTGGGCAGGGGGGACCGGGGAGCTGTTTTTT.

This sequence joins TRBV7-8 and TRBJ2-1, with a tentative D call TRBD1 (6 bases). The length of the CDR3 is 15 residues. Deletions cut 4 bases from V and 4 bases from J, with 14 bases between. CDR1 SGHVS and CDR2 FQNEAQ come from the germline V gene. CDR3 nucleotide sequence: TGTGCCAGCAGCTGGGGGCGGAGCGGATACAATGAGCAGTTCTTC. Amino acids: CASSWGRSGYNEQFF.

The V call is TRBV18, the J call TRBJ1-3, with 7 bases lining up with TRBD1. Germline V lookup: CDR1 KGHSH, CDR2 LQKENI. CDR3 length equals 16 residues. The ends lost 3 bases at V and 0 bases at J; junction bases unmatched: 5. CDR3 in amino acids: CASSPGQILSGNTIYF. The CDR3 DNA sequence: TGTGCCAGCTCACCGGGACAGATACTCTCTGGAAACACCATATATTTT.

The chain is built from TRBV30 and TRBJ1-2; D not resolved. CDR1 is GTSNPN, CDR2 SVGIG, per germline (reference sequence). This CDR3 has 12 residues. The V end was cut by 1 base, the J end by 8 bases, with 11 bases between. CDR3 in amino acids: CAWSATDWGYTF. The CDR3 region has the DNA TGTGCCTGGAGTGCGACGGACTGGGGCTACACCTTC. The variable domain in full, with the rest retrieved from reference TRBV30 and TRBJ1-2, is SQTIHQWPATLVQPVGSPLSLECTVEGTSNPNLYWYRQAAGRGLQLLFYSVGIGQISSEVPQNLSASRPQDRQFILSSKKLLLSDSGFYLCAWSATDWGYTFGSGTRLTVV.

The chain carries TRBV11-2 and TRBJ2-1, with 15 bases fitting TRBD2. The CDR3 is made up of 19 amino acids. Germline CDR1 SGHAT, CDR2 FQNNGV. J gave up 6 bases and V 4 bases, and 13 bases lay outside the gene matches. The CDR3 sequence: CASSYWTSGGARSFNEQFF. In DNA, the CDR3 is TGTGCCAGCAGCTACTGGACTAGCGGGGGGGCAAGGAGTTTCAATGAGCAGTTCTTC.

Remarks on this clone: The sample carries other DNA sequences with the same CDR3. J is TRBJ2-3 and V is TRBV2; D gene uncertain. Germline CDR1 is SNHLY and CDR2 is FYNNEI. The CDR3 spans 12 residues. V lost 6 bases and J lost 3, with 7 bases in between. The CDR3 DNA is TGTGCCAGCAGCCTATCTACAGATACGCAGTATTTT. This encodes CASSLSTDTQYF. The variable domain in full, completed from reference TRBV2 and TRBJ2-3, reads EPEVTQTPSHQVTQMGQEVILRCVPISNHLYFYWYRQILGQKVEFLVSFYNNEISEKSEIFDDQFSVERPDGSNFTLKIRSTKLEDSAMYFCASSLSTDTQYFGPGTRLTVL.

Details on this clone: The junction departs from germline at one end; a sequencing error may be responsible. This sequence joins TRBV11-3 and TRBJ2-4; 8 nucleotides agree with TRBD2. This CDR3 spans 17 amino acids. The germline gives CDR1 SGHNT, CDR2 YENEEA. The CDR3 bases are TGTGCCAGCAGTTTAGTGGCGGGAGGACTAGCCAAAAACATTCAGTACTTC. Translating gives CASSLVAGGLAKNIQYF.

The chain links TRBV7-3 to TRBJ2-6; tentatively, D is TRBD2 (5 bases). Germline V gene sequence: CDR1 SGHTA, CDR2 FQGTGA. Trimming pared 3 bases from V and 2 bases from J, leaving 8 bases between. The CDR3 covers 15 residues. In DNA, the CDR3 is TGTGCCAGCAGCTTCATCGGGACTGGGGCCAACGTCCTGACTTTC. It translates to CASSFIGTGANVLTF.